What follows is one T cell receptor beta chain and its context. Documented time point: baseline pretreatment blood. Treatment reported: 15 Gy SBRT to primary tumor, nephrectomy 4 weeks later. Only in-frame clones appear in the TCRdb table, and some are missing; sequencing was by immunoSEQ multiplex PCR. The data show roughly 100,000 clones, about 88% seen once. This sample was included in a study of radiation and T cells in renal cell carcinoma. V was trimmed by 3 bases and J by 2 bases, leaving 8 bases between them. The CDR3 consists of 13 residues. The germline V gene has CDR1 SGHVS and CDR2 FQNEAQ. The sample consisted of blood, taken from a patient whose treatment included radiotherapy and nephrectomy. The TCR originated in a man aged 50-59 years with renal cell carcinoma. The gene calls are TRBV7-8 and TRBJ2-7, with D perhaps given as TRBD1 or TRBD2 (5 bases each). Here the CDR3 reads CASSFRDPYEQYF. As DNA, the CDR3 is TGTGCCAGCAGCTTCAGGGACCCCTACGAGCAGTACTTC.